Presented here are 18 T cell receptor beta chains from one specimen sequenced in a study of blood T cell repertoires in COVID-19. The assay was immunoSEQ multiplex PCR, and TCRdb's table has in-frame clones only and misses some. The sample contains roughly 200,000 clones, around 85% of which appear only once. Source material: peripheral blood. Receptors were obtained from a woman aged 60-75 years with acute or convalescent COVID-19.

The CDR3 reads CASSKQGSRTEAFF. The CDR3 DNA is TGTGCCAGCAGTAAACAGGGGTCGAGGACTGAAGCTTTCTTT. The genes are TRBV6-5 and TRBJ1-1, with 7 positions matching TRBD1. Germline CDR1 and CDR2: MNHEY and SVGAGI. The CDR3 consists of 14 residues. V dropped 5 bases and J dropped 5; count of bases not matched to a gene: 8.

V usage is TRBV6-5 and J usage is TRBJ1-1; a possible D gene is TRBD1 (5 bases). Trimming removed 6 bases at V and 7 bases at J, with 9 bases between. The length of the CDR3 is 11 residues. Germline V lookup: CDR1 MNHEY, CDR2 SVGAGI. The CDR3 DNA sequence: TGTGCCAGCAGCCACGACAGTGAAGCTTTCTTT. Its protein product is CASSHDSEAFF.

This clone was recorded once. The J gene is TRBJ2-2, the V gene TRBV6-1, with 8 bases matching TRBD1. Germline V gene sequence: CDR1 MNHNS, CDR2 SASEGT. V shed 4 bases and J 0 bases; nucleotides not matched to a gene: 4. CDR3 length: 16 amino acids. DNA for the CDR3: TGTGCCAGCAGTGGAACCAGGGGGCCGAACACCGGGGAGCTGTTTTTT. It is translated as CASSGTRGPNTGELFF.

This clone showed up just once. In nucleotides, the CDR3 is TGCGCCAGCAGCCAAGTCTTTACTAGCGGGGGCCATGAGCAGTTCTTC. It translates to CASSQVFTSGGHEQFF. The chain joins TRBV4-1 to TRBJ2-1; TRBD2 agrees at 11 bases. The J segment lost 8 bases and the V segment lost 1 base, leaving 7 bases of the junction unmatched. Germline lookup yields CDR1 MGHRA and CDR2 YSYEKL. The CDR3 runs to 16 residues.

The V and J genes are TRBV24-1 and TRBJ2-7; D gene uncertain. The germline CDR1 and CDR2 sequences are KGHDR and SFDVKD. V lost 6 bases and J lost 4, with 6 bases in between. The CDR3 has 11 residues. The CDR3 sequence is CATSSGYEQYF. The CDR3 DNA is TGTGCCACCAGTTCAGGTTACGAGCAGTACTTC.

The rearrangement uses TRBV2 and TRBJ2-3; D is perhaps TRBD1 (5 bases). Trimming shortened V by 8 bases and J by 1 base, and 19 bases separated the two germline ends. CDR1 is SNHLY and CDR2 is FYNNEI in the germline V gene. The CDR3 is 16 amino acids. CDR3 region: CASGAPAALRTDTQYF. DNA for the CDR3: TGTGCCAGCGGGGCCCCGGCAGCCCTTCGCACAGATACGCAGTATTTT.

The CDR3 sequence: CATSRGRTYGYTF. The CDR3 nucleotides read TGTGCCACCAGCAGAGGTAGAACCTATGGCTACACCTTC. The chain couples TRBV15 to TRBJ1-2; no firm D call. Germline assignment: CDR1 LNHNV and CDR2 YYDKDF (reference sequence). Between the trimmed V and J ends, which lost 1 base and 4 bases, there was a span of 7 bases. CDR3 size: 13 residues. Filled out from reference TRBV15 and TRBJ1-2, the complete variable domain reads DAMVIQNPRYQVTQFGKPVTLSCSQTLNHNVMYWYQQKSSQAPKLLFHYYDKDFNNEADTPDNFQSRRPNTSFCFLDIRSPGLGDTAMYLCATSRGRTYGYTFGSGTRLTVV.

The V call is TRBV28, the J call TRBJ2-2; 8 bases agree with TRBD2. The germline V gene has CDR1 MDHEN and CDR2 SYDVKM. The CDR3 runs 15 residues. The V gene end was trimmed by 6 bases and the J gene end by 0 bases; junction bases not matched to a gene: 3. The DNA for the CDR3 is TGTGCCAGCAGCCGTAGCGGGGCGAACACCGGGGAGCTGTTTTTT. It is translated as CASSRSGANTGELFF.

The chain links TRBV3-1 (or the pseudogene TRBV3-2) to TRBJ2-5; unclear D gene. The CDR3 runs to 16 residues. The germline V gene has CDR1 LGHDT and CDR2 YNNKEL (reference sequence). V was pared by 4 bases and J by 0 bases, with 15 bases between. DNA for the CDR3: TGTGCCAGCAGCCTCCAGACCAGCAGGTACCAAGAGACCCAGTACTTC. Translation gives CASSLQTSRYQETQYF.

The gene calls are TRBV5-6 and TRBJ1-1; tentative D call: TRBD1 (5 bases). Germline V CDR1 and CDR2: SGHDT, YYEEEE. This CDR3 spans 12 amino acids. V was trimmed by 6 bases and J by 5 bases, leaving 11 bases between them. This CDR3 reads CASTRGRTEAFF. CDR3 nucleotides: TGTGCCAGCACCCGGGGGAGGACTGAAGCTTTCTTT.

The DNA for the CDR3 is TGTGCCTGGACAGGGGTCAGCCATGCCTATGGCTACACCTTC. Its translation: CAWTGVSHAYGYTF. The genes are TRBV30 and TRBJ1-2, with a tentative D call TRBD1 (6 bases). This CDR3 has 14 amino acids. The V gene lost 4 bases and the J gene lost 4 bases, with 16 bases spanning the gap. Germline V lookup: CDR1 GTSNPN, CDR2 SVGIG (reference sequence).

The chain is built from TRBV9 and TRBJ2-7, with TRBD2 identical over 11 bases. Trimming removed 2 bases from V and 6 bases from J; junction bases left unmatched: 4. Germline-derived CDR1 and CDR2 are SGDLS and YYNGEE. This CDR3 has 14 amino acids. The CDR3 protein is CASSVLAGGSEQYF. In DNA form, the CDR3 reads TGTGCCAGCAGCGTCCTAGCGGGAGGAAGCGAGCAGTACTTC.

A note on this clone: Other DNA sequences in the same sample also yield this CDR3. V and J are TRBV6-5 and TRBJ1-2; TRBD1 might be the D (6 bases). The germline gives CDR1 MNHEY, CDR2 SVGAGI. V was cut by 2 bases and J by 4 bases, with 11 bases left in between. This CDR3 comprises 14 residues. DNA for the CDR3: TGTGCCAGCAGTTACAGCGGACAGAGCTATGGCTACACCTTC. Translated, it gives CASSYSGQSYGYTF.

The chain carries TRBV30 and TRBJ1-5; 9 bases map to TRBD1. Germline V lookup: CDR1 GTSNPN, CDR2 SVGIG (reference sequence). The CDR3 runs to 16 residues. The V segment lost 1 base and the J segment 4 bases; nucleotides outside the gene matches: 8. The CDR3 reads CAWSAWGGQGNQPQHF. The CDR3 nucleotides read TGTGCCTGGAGTGCCTGGGGAGGACAGGGGAATCAGCCCCAGCATTTT.

V gene TRBV18 combines with J gene TRBJ1-1; possible D gene TRBD1, 5 bases. This CDR3 region has 16 residues. Trimming stripped 3 bases from V and 0 bases from J, with 14 bases between. The germline CDR1 and CDR2 sequences are KGHSH and LQKENI. The CDR3 DNA reads TGTGCCAGCTCACCGCTAAGGAAACAGGTGAACACTGAAGCTTTCTTT. It is translated as CASSPLRKQVNTEAFF.

In regard to this clone: One end of the junction is discordant with germline, which a read error may explain. The genes are TRBV4-1 and TRBJ1-2; a possible D gene is TRBD1 (6 bases). This CDR3 has 12 residues. Germline assignment: CDR1 MGHRA and CDR2 YSYEKL. CDR3 sequence reads: CASSHPRGRFHF. The CDR3 nucleotides are TGCGCCAGCAGCCACCCCAGGGGCCGTTTTCACTTC.

This clone came up once. The CDR3 loop reads CASSHRGTEAFF. CDR3 DNA: TGCGCCAGCAGCCATAGAGGAACTGAAGCTTTCTTT. This chain connects TRBV5-1 to TRBJ1-1; D gene unclear. Per the germline V gene, CDR1 is SGHRS and CDR2 is YFSETQ. The CDR3 covers 12 residues. V lost 4 bases to trimming and J lost 5 bases, with 9 bases between them.

This clone was seen a few times. The chain is built from TRBV7-6 and TRBJ1-6; TRBD1 aligns across 9 bases. Germline-derived CDR1 and CDR2 are SGHVS and FNYEAQ. This CDR3 has 17 amino acids. V lost 4 bases and J lost 9; bases outside the gene matches: 13. The CDR3 protein is CASSSPRGQGYPSPLHF. The CDR3 DNA sequence: TGTGCCAGCAGCTCCCCGAGGGGACAGGGTTATCCTTCACCCCTCCACTTT.